The entry below describes one T cell receptor (beta chain). Its cognate antigen is unknown. An approximately 130-subject validation cohort, separate from the roughly 680-subject first cohort, supplied the donors. The data originate from a study of cytomegalovirus exposure and HLA in healthy donors. Overall study results and limits: Using the classifier, cytomegalovirus status was reportedly diagnosed with high specificity and sensitivity. TCR clusters originating in the first cohort tended to co-occur in the 120 validation repertoires, according to a later analysis. Among TCR beta chains, those listed as cytomegalovirus-associated numbered 164.

Only in-frame clones appear in the TCRdb table, and some are missing; sequencing was by immunoSEQ multiplex PCR. The sample yields around 400,000 clones, just over 85% seen once. The clonotype comes from a woman aged 18-35 years in good health and CMV-seronegative. The sample consisted of PBMCs.

This CDR3 reads CALEGQGKETQYF. The CDR3 nucleotides read TGTGCCTTAGAAGGACAGGGGAAAGAGACCCAGTACTTC. V is TRBV7-9 and J is TRBJ2-5; 9 bases line up with TRBD1. There are 13 residues in the CDR3. V lost 11 bases and J lost 3; bases outside the gene matches: 7. The V gene's germline CDR1 is SEHNR and CDR2 FQNEAQ (reference sequence).